This T cell receptor beta chain was retrieved from a study of blood T cell repertoires in COVID-19. Sequencing was performed with immunoSEQ multiplex PCR; in TCRdb, only in-frame clones are kept and a portion is missing. The table shows about 180,000 clones, with about 83% occurring only once. CDR3 length: 16 residues. Germline trimming cut 3 bases from V and 4 bases from J; bases unmatched to any gene: 10. CDR1 and CDR2 (germline): WSHSY, SAAADI. Sequenced sample: peripheral blood. This clonotype was sampled from a human donor in a cohort sampled during active COVID-19. The rearrangement uses TRBV10-2 and TRBJ1-1; 8 bases agree with TRBD1. The CDR3 region has the DNA TGCGCCAGCAGTGACCCCCTCGGGACAGGTAGCACTGAAGCTTTCTTT. Residues: CASSDPLGTGSTEAFF.